This T cell receptor beta chain was sequenced during a study of CD8 T cells in ankylosing spondylitis (dated by TCRdb to about 2017). Concerning the study at large: To find TCR variants linked to disease, the study profiled T cell receptor beta repertoires in ankylosing spondylitis patients and healthy donors. In total, the full study cohort was made up of 85 to 140 healthy donors and 25 to 30 ankylosing spondylitis patients. Samples of peripheral blood were taken, and for ankylosing spondylitis patients, synovial fluid was collected as well. Study-wide conclusions, independent of this receptor: Some motif variants had previously been reported in the synovial fluid and blood of reactive arthritis patients, which suggests shared mechanisms of disease initiation. A TCR beta motif of about 8 highly homologous amino acid variants appeared characteristic of blood from ankylosing spondylitis patients. In peripheral blood, the disease-linked clones were found at relatively low frequencies and had a CD8+ phenotype. Significant enrichment of the disease-linked clones was reported in matched synovial fluid samples from ankylosing spondylitis patients.

In the case of this clonotype: It has no known antigen specificity. No much larger clonotype is one base removed from it; base qualities were not supplied.

V is pared back by 2 bases and J by 2 bases, with 13 bases lying between the germline termini. As encoded in the germline V gene (reference sequence), CDR1 is MNHEY while CDR2 is SMNVEV. The CDR3 runs 15 amino acids, cysteine and phenylalanine included. Only the CDR3 portion is preserved as DNA: 45 bases, with reading frame beginning at the first base. The run used an Illumina HiSeq 2500. Quantitative 5'-RACE with molecular barcodes was the method used to prepare the TCR beta libraries. From the authors' description of their analysis: To identify disease-linked TCR variants, a new computational method was used, one built on a probabilistic model of VDJ rearrangement. TCRdb reanalyzed the raw reads on its own, using fastp at Q25 for trimming and MiXCR for clone calling, and kept in-frame beta chains. One record per CDR3 amino acid sequence lists the most common genes and DNA. The V and J calls were determined by TCRdb, not by the authors. The sample table records around 220,000 distinct CDR3 sequences; around 19% of these occur just once. 42% of the sample is taken by the ten largest.

This receptor was identified in a male donor with ankylosing spondylitis. The rearrangement combines TRBV27 with TRBJ2-7; the D element could tentatively be TRBD1 or TRBD2, as 5 bases agree for each. Sequenced: blood, either unsorted or a sorted T cell fraction (not recorded which). The CDR3 reads CASSLARGTPYEQYF. The nucleotides are TGTGCCAGCAGTTTAGCTAGAGGGACCCCCTACGAGCAGTACTTC.